Given below is one TCR beta chain in context. There is no known antigen for this receptor. Qualities for individual bases were not recorded, and no much larger clone is one base off. The record originates from a study of blood T cell repertoires in COVID-19 (dated by TCRdb to the early 2020s). Background on the whole study: Samples covering the acute and convalescent phases of COVID-19 were provided by collaborators in the United States, Italy and Spain. The prospective study material was composed of cDNA or gDNA derived from T cells, B-cell-depleted T cells, or PBMCs. The dataset comprised deeply sampled blood TCRbeta repertoires from subjects exposed to, actively infected with, or recovered from COVID-19. The repertoires were made available in a free public database intended to serve as a resource for research on the immune response to SARS-CoV-2. The samples were drawn from the first 160 participants of the ongoing ImmuneRACE study and from under 1,500 subjects provided by 6 global collaborators. The sample metadata nearly always contained a de-identified subject ID, COVID-19 status, age in years and sex. HLA class I and class II types, where available, came from metadata supplied by the sample provider rather than from assay-based typing. General conclusions and limits of the study: Clinical and demographic metadata were provided uncurated, with the amount varying by source and participant.

The immunoSEQ Assay, a bias-controlled multiplex PCR, was used to amplify TCRbeta CDR3 regions from genomic DNA. The original pipeline was this. The number of nucleated cells in each sample was estimated from the amplification of reference gene primers within the assay. Sequence reads were collapsed and filtered to measure the absolute abundance of every unique TCRbeta CDR3 rearrangement. For each sample, productive Simpson clonality was calculated by taking the square root of Simpson's diversity index across productive rearrangements. As stored in TCRdb, this immuneACCESS dataset retains in-frame rearrangements with V and J assigned. A fraction of the clones does not appear; measured against another copy, unresolved V genes explain less than half of the discrepancy, and the remainder lacks a known reason. That table furnishes V, J and clone size, whereas the DNA furnished D and trimming. For this sample there are some 260,000 clones; approximately 86% appear just once. About 0.7% of the sample belongs to the ten largest clones.

Whole blood was collected in K2EDTA tubes by collaborating institutions according to the institutions' own protocols. For TCRbeta analysis, collaborators shipped samples in one of three forms: frozen whole blood, isolated PBMCs, or DNA extracted from either of those sample types. CDR1 MGHRA and CDR2 YSYEKL are derived from the germline V gene. The cysteine opens and the phenylalanine closes a CDR3 of 15 amino acids. The read is trimmed to its CDR3 DNA, 45 bases read in frame from base 1. Trimming costs V 1 base and J 3 bases, and their ends lie 13 bases apart. The TCR was taken from a human donor in a cohort sampled during active COVID-19. The sample consisted of peripheral blood. In this chain, TRBV4-1 is recombined with TRBJ2-7; the D region possibly corresponds to TRBD1 (6 bases align). CDR3 reads: CASSQGIPGHYEQYF. The DNA sequence is as follows: TGCGCCAGCAGCCAAGGTATACCGGGACACTACGAGCAGTACTTC.